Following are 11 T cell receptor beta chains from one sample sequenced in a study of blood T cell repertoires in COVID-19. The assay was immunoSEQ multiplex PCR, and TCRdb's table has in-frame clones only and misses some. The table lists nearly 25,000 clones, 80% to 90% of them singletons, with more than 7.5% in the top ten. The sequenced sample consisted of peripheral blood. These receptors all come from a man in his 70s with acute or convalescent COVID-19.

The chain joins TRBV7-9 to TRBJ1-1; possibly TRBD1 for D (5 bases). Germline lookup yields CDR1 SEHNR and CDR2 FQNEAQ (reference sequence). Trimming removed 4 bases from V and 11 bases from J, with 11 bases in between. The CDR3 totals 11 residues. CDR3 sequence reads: CASSSDSAAFF. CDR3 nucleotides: TGTGCCAGCAGCTCCGACAGTGCGGCTTTCTTT.

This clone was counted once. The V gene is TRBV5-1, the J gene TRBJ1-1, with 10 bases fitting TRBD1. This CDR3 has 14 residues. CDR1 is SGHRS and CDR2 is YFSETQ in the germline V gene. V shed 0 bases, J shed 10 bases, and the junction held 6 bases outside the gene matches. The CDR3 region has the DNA TGCGCCAGCAGCTTGGGGCAGGGGGACAGGGGAGCTTTCTTT. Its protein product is CASSLGQGDRGAFF. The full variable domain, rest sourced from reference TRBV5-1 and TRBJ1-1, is KAGVTQTPRYLIKTRGQQVTLSCSPISGHRSVSWYQQTPGQGLQFLFEYFSETQRNKGNFPGRFSGRQFSNSRSEMNVSTLELGDSALYLCASSLGQGDRGAFFGQGTRLTVV.

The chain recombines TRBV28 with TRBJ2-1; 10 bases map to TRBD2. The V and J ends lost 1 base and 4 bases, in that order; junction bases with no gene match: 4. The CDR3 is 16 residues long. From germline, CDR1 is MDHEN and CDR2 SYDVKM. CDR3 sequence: CASSLFSGRLYNEQFF. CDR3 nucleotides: TGTGCCAGCAGTTTATTTAGCGGGAGGCTTTACAATGAGCAGTTCTTC.

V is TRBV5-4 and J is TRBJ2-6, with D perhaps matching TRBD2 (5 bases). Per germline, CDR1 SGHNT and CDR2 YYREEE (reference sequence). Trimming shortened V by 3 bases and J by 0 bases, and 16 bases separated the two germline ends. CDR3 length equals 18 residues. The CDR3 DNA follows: TGTGCCAGCAGCTCGAGGGTTAACCGGGGCTCTGGGGCCAACGTCCTGACTTTC. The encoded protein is CASSSRVNRGSGANVLTF.

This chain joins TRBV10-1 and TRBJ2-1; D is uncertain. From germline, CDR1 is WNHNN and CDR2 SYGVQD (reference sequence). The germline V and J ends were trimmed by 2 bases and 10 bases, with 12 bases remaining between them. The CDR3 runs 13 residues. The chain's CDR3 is CASSETPVAEQFF. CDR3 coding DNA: TGCGCCAGCAGTGAGACCCCAGTAGCCGAGCAGTTCTTC.

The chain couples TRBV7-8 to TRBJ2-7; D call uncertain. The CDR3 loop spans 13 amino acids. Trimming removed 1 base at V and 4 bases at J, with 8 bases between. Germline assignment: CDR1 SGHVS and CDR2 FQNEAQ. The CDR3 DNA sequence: TGTGCCAGCAGCTTAGAACGGTTATACGAGCAGTACTTC. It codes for CASSLERLYEQYF.

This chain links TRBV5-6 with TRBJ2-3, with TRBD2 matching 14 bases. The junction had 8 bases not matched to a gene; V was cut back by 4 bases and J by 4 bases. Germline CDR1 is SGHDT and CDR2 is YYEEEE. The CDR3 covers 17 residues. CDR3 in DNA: TGTGCCAGCAGCGCGGGACTAGCGGGAGCTGAAGCAGATACGCAGTATTTT. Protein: CASSAGLAGAEADTQYF. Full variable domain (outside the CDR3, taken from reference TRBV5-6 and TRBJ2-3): DAGVTQSPTHLIKTRGQQVTLRCSPKSGHDTVSWYQQALGQGPQFIFQYYEEEERQRGNFPDRFSGHQFPNYSSELNVNALLLGDSALYLCASSAGLAGAEADTQYFGPGTRLTVL.

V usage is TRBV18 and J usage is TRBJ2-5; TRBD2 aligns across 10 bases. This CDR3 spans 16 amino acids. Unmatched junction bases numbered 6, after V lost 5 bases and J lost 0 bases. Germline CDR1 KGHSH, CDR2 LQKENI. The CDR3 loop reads CASSNLAGANQETQYF. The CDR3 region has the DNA TGTGCCAGCTCAAACCTAGCGGGGGCGAACCAAGAGACCCAGTACTTC.

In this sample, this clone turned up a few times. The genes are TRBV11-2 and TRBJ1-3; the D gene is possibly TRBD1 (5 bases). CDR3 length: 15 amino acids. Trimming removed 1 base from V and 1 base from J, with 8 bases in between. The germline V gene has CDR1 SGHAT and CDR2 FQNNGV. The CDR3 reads CASSLVTVSGNTIYF. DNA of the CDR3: TGTGCCAGCAGCTTAGTGACAGTATCTGGAAACACCATATATTTT. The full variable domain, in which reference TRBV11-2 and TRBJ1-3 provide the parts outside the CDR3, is EAGVAQSPRYKIIEKRQSVAFWCNPISGHATLYWYQQILGQGPKLLIQFQNNGVVDDSQLPKDRFSAERLKGVDSTLKIQPAKLEDSAVYLCASSLVTVSGNTIYFGEGSWLTVV.

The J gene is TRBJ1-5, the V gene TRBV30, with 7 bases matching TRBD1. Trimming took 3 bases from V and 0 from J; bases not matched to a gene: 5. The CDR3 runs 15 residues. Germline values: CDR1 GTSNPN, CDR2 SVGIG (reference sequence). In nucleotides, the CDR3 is TGTGCCTGGAGCCACGGGACAGATAGCAATCAGCCCCAGCATTTT. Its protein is CAWSHGTDSNQPQHF.

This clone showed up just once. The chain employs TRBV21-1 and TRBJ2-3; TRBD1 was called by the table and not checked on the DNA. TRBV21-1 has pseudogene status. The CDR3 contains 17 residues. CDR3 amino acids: CASSDCPGTGSTDTQYF. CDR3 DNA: TGTGCCAGCAGCGATTGTCCCGGGACAGGGAGCACAGATACGCAGTATTTT.